Below, one T cell receptor beta chain is given with its context. Its antigen is unknown. This entry belongs to a study of cytomegalovirus exposure and HLA in healthy donors. Study observations and caveats: As was reported, the classifier diagnosed cytomegalovirus status with high specificity and sensitivity.

The PCR was carried out with 60 Vbeta primers and 13 Jbeta primers. Profiling relied on immunoSEQ multiplex PCR, and the TCRdb table lists in-frame clones only, not all of them. The sample includes about 140,000 clones, 70% to 85% of them seen just once. V dropped 7 bases and J dropped 4; count of bases not matched to a gene: 9. The germline V gene has CDR1 SNHLY and CDR2 FYNNEI. This CDR3 has 14 amino acids. The TCR was taken from a man aged 25 to 40 in good health and CMV-seropositive. Sequences were obtained from PBMCs. The V call is TRBV2, the J call TRBJ1-2; 7 bases are a match to TRBD1. The CDR3 coding sequence is TGTGCCAGCACTCCCCAGGGGGAATCCTATGGCTACACCTTC. Translated, it gives CASTPQGESYGYTF.